These 11 T cell receptor beta chains were sequenced from one sample in a study of CD8+ T cells in alopecia areata listed by TCRdb under 2018. The library came from the immunoSEQ multiplex PCR assay. RNA was extracted from all samples and reverse transcribed into cDNA as template for TCR sequencing. In TCRdb, the immuneACCESS table is reduced to in-frame sequences with V and J assigned. These tables do not hold every clone; where another copy was compared, an unresolved V gene accounts for under half, and the others remain unexplained. The sample records about 140,000 clones, 55% to 65% of which are singletons. The top ten constitute approximately 4.3% of the sample. The sample consisted of CD4+ T cells sorted from blood. Receptors were obtained from a human donor in good health.

The chain joins TRBV4-2 to TRBJ2-3, with D perhaps being TRBD1 or TRBD2 (6 bases each). The V gene lost 0 bases and the J gene lost 4 bases, with 14 bases spanning the gap. This CDR3 has 16 residues. Germline CDR1 LGHNA, CDR2 YNFKEQ. CDR3 nucleotide sequence: TGTGCCAGCAGCCAAGATCCCGGGGGCAGCGCAGATACGCAGTATTTT. Amino acids: CASSQDPGGSADTQYF.

The chain has TRBV5-1 and TRBJ2-5; TRBD2 matches at 8 bases. Germline trimming cut 7 bases from V and 0 bases from J; bases unmatched to any gene: 8. This CDR3 is 15 amino acids long. Germline loops: CDR1 SGHRS, CDR2 YFSETQ. The CDR3 DNA reads TGCGCCAGCCGCAGGGGACTAGGATACCAAGAGACCCAGTACTTC. As protein: CASRRGLGYQETQYF.

The chain uses TRBV14 and TRBJ2-5; unclear D gene. This CDR3 region has 12 residues. V was shortened by 6 bases and J by 1 base, with 6 bases between the two germline ends. The germline CDR1 and CDR2 sequences are SGHDN and FVKESK. CDR3 DNA sequence: TGTGCCAGCAGTCGAGTCCAAGAGACCCAGTACTTC. Protein: CASSRVQETQYF.

The chain carries TRBV14 and TRBJ1-1, with a weak D call TRBD1 (6 bases). There are 12 residues in the CDR3. Trimming shortened V by 3 bases and J by 8 bases, and 10 bases separated the two germline ends. Germline V gene lookup returns CDR1 SGHDN and CDR2 FVKESK. CDR3 loop: CASSHLDSEAFF. In DNA form, the CDR3 reads TGTGCCAGCAGCCACTTGGACAGCGAAGCTTTCTTT.

The genes are TRBV6-5 and TRBJ2-1, with TRBD2 matching over 7 bases. The ends lost 2 bases at V and 7 bases at J; junction bases unmatched: 8. The germline V gene has CDR1 MNHEY and CDR2 SVGAGI. The CDR3 runs 15 residues. Here the CDR3 reads CASSYRPLGGNEQFF. The CDR3 nucleotides are TGTGCCAGCAGTTACCGCCCCCTGGGGGGGAATGAGCAGTTCTTC.

Only one count was recorded for this clone. This chain joins TRBV29-1 and TRBJ1-5, with D perhaps matching TRBD1 (5 bases). V was cut by 4 bases and J by 2 bases, with 12 bases left in between. This CDR3 comprises 14 residues. The germline V gene has CDR1 SQVTM and CDR2 ANQGSEA. The CDR3 loop reads CSVGGGRGNQPQHF. The CDR3 DNA is TGCAGCGTTGGGGGGGGAAGGGGCAATCAGCCCCAGCATTTT. The whole variable domain, filled in from reference TRBV29-1 and TRBJ1-5, reads SAVISQKPSRDICQRGTSLTIQCQVDSQVTMMFWYRQQPGQSLTLIATANQGSEATYESGFVIDKFPISRPNLTFSTLTVSNMSPEDSSIYLCSVGGGRGNQPQHFGDGTRLSIL.

This chain connects TRBV28 to TRBJ2-4, with D possibly TRBD2 on 5 matching bases. Trimming removed 4 bases at V and 0 bases at J, with 13 bases between. The CDR3 has 16 residues. CDR1 and CDR2 (germline): MDHEN, SYDVKM. CDR3 sequence (DNA): TGTGCCAGCAGTTCAACCGGACTGCAAGCCAAAAACATTCAGTACTTC. It codes for CASSSTGLQAKNIQYF. The full variable domain, its missing parts supplied by reference TRBV28 and TRBJ2-4, is DVKVTQSSRYLVKRTGEKVFLECVQDMDHENMFWYRQDPGLGLRLIYFSYDVKMKEKGDIPEGYSVSREKKERFSLILESASTNQTSMYLCASSSTGLQAKNIQYFGAGTRLSVL.

The chain combines TRBV5-6 with TRBJ1-3; no clear D. The CDR3 sequence is 14 residues long. Germline CDR1 reads SGHDT; CDR2 reads YYEEEE. Trimming cost V 1 base and J 0 bases, with 5 bases left between them. The CDR3 is CASSLFSSGNTIYF. In DNA form, the CDR3 reads TGTGCCAGCAGCTTGTTCAGCTCTGGAAACACCATATATTTT.

The V gene is TRBV2, the J gene TRBJ2-5, with D possibly called TRBD1 or TRBD2 (6 bases each). V was shortened by 4 bases and J by 9 bases, with 15 bases between the two germline ends. Germline V gene data show CDR1 as SNHLY and CDR2 as FYNNEI. CDR3 length: 13 residues. Here the CDR3 reads CASSVAGQGAQYF. The DNA of the CDR3 is TGTGCCAGCAGTGTCGCGGGACAAGGAGCCCAGTACTTC.

The rearrangement joins TRBV7-9 to TRBJ2-3; D gene unclear. CDR3 size: 12 residues. Between the trimmed V and J ends, which lost 5 bases and 9 bases, there was a span of 12 bases. Germline CDR1 reads SEHNR; CDR2 reads FQNEAQ (reference sequence). CDR3 bases: TGTGCCAGCAGCGGCCAATGGTGGACGCAGTATTTT. Amino acid sequence: CASSGQWWTQYF. Based on the CDR3 plus reference TRBV7-9 and TRBJ2-3, the full variable domain is DTGVSQNPRHKITKRGQNVTFRCDPISEHNRLYWYRQTLGQGPEFLTYFQNEAQLEKSRLLSDRFSAERPKGSFSTLEIQRTEQGDSAMYLCASSGQWWTQYFGPGTRLTVL.

The chain recombines TRBV29-1 with TRBJ2-1, with 13 bases that match TRBD2. V trimming: 6 bases; J trimming: 12 bases; junction bases outside the gene matches: 11. Germline V gene sequence: CDR1 SQVTM, CDR2 ANQGSEA. This CDR3 contains 14 residues. In DNA form, the CDR3 reads TGCAGCGTCCCCGGGACTAGCGGGGTCGCGGGGCAGTTCTTC. Translation: CSVPGTSGVAGQFF.